The clone carrying this TCR beta chain was observed a few times. Its antigen is unknown. Both 60 Vbeta primers and 13 Jbeta primers went into the PCR. Produced via immunoSEQ multiplex PCR; TCRdb's table is partial and in-frame only. The sample includes over 65,000 clones, 60% to 80% of them seen just once. These data come from a study of cytomegalovirus exposure and HLA in healthy donors. General observations from the study: Later on, a genetic analysis was performed. It linked a missense variant in DCLRE1C with V- and J-gene trimming of TCR beta. In vitro confirmation showed a few CMV-associated chains to be CMV antigen specific.

Germline values: CDR1 MDHEN, CDR2 SYDVKM. V gave up 6 bases and J gave up 3 bases, with 24 bases separating them. The CDR3 extends over 17 amino acids. The genes are TRBV28 and TRBJ2-7; D not certain. This TCR was recovered from a woman in her forties in good health and CMV-seronegative. Source material: PBMCs. CDR3 sequence: CASSPPPGAVHFYEQYF. The CDR3 DNA sequence: TGTGCCAGCAGCCCTCCCCCAGGTGCAGTGCACTTCTACGAGCAGTACTTC.